The source of this TCR beta chain is a study of blood T cell repertoires in COVID-19. The protocol was immunoSEQ multiplex PCR, while the TCRdb copy is restricted to in-frame clones and leaves out a portion. The table includes roughly 18,000 clones, 77% detected once. Germline assignment: CDR1 SGHRS and CDR2 YFSETQ. V was shortened by 5 bases and J by 2 bases, with 13 bases between the two germline ends. The CDR3 covers 15 residues. The V gene is TRBV5-1, the J gene TRBJ2-2, with D possibly matching TRBD1 (6 bases). The receptor was derived from a man aged 65 to 85 with COVID-19, enrolled during active disease. Sequences were obtained from peripheral blood. The CDR3 reads CASRGDITNTGELFF. CDR3 bases: TGCGCCAGCAGAGGGGACATAACCAACACCGGGGAGCTGTTTTTT.